Listed here are 26 T cell receptor beta chains from one sample, sequenced in a study of blood T cell repertoires in COVID-19. TCRdb's table, derived via immunoSEQ multiplex PCR, lists solely in-frame clones and lacks some. The sample consists of under 250,000 clones, more than 65% of them appearing once. Sequencing input: peripheral blood. The source is an older woman with acute or convalescent COVID-19.

The rearrangement uses TRBV30 and TRBJ1-3, with TRBD1 as a possible D gene (6 bases). The CDR3 spans 14 residues. The germline V gene has CDR1 GTSNPN and CDR2 SVGIG (reference sequence). V dropped 4 bases and J dropped 1 base, with 11 bases sitting between them. As DNA, the CDR3 is TGTGCCTGGACAGGGGTTTTTTCTGGAAACACCATATATTTT. It specifies CAWTGVFSGNTIYF.

This sequence joins TRBV6-5 and TRBJ1-5, with 9 nucleotides matching TRBD1. The J segment lost 6 bases and the V segment lost 6 bases, leaving 6 bases of the junction unmatched. The CDR3 contains 14 residues. CDR1 and CDR2 (germline): MNHEY, SVGAGI. CDR3 bases: TGTGCCAGCAGCTCGTGGGGACAGGGTCAGCCCCAGCATTTT. Amino acid sequence: CASSSWGQGQPQHF.

The rearrangement uses TRBV13 and TRBJ1-1, with TRBD1 as a possible D gene (5 bases). Germline CDR1 and CDR2: PRHDT and FYEKMQ (reference sequence). Trimming left V 3 bases short and J 5 bases short, with 13 bases between. The CDR3 consists of 14 residues. The CDR3 region has the DNA TGTGCCAGCAGCTTGATCCGGACAAAGACTGAAGCTTTCTTT. This translates into CASSLIRTKTEAFF. The full variable domain, completed using reference TRBV13 and TRBJ1-1, is AAGVIQSPRHLIKEKRETATLKCYPIPRHDTVYWYQQGPGQDPQFLISFYEKMQSDKGSIPDRFSAQQFSDYHSELNMSSLELGDSALYFCASSLIRTKTEAFFGQGTRLTVV.

This clone has only a few counts. The chain has TRBV6-1 and TRBJ2-2, with 7 positions matching TRBD1. This CDR3 spans 13 amino acids. Trimming removed 3 bases from V and 7 bases from J; junction bases left unmatched: 2. The germline V gene encodes CDR1 MNHNS and CDR2 SASEGT. The CDR3 nucleotides are TGTGCCAGCAGTGAGACAGGGTTCGGGGAGCTGTTTTTT. This translates into CASSETGFGELFF.

CDR3 region: CASDRGLGNEQFF. CDR3 coding DNA: TGTGCCAGTGACAGGGGGCTCGGGAATGAGCAGTTCTTC. The V call is TRBV12-3 or TRBV12-4, the J call TRBJ2-1; TRBD1 agrees at 10 bases. V was clipped by 9 bases and J by 7 bases; unmatched bases: 6. The CDR3 is 13 amino acids.

This clone was picked up a small number of times. This chain joins TRBV2 and TRBJ1-2; D uncertain. Between the trimmed V and J ends, which lost 3 bases and 4 bases, there was a span of 12 bases. Germline V lookup: CDR1 SNHLY, CDR2 FYNNEI. This CDR3 region has 14 residues. CDR3 residues: CASSEQALSYGYTF. The CDR3 DNA reads as TGTGCCAGCAGTGAGCAGGCGCTAAGCTATGGCTACACCTTC.

The chain couples TRBV7-3 to TRBJ1-6; 7 nucleotides match TRBD1. Losses at the gene ends were 5 bases for V and 9 bases for J; bases not matched to a gene: 10. Germline CDR1 reads SGHTA; CDR2 reads FQGTGA. The CDR3 length is 15 residues. The CDR3 spells CASSRDSWGGSPLHF. The CDR3 nucleotides are TGTGCCAGCAGCCGGGACAGTTGGGGCGGTTCACCCCTCCACTTT.

The V and J genes are TRBV6-6 and TRBJ2-5; 7 bases align to TRBD1. The J segment lost 5 bases and the V segment lost 6 bases, leaving 6 bases of the junction unmatched. CDR1 and CDR2 from the germline V gene are MNHNY and SVGAGI (reference sequence). CDR3 length equals 13 residues. CDR3 protein: CASRTGVSETQYF. The CDR3 nucleotides read TGTGCCAGCAGAACAGGGGTTTCGGAGACCCAGTACTTC.

The V gene is TRBV6-6, the J gene TRBJ2-1; tentatively, D is TRBD1 (5 bases). The CDR3 is 14 residues long. The germline V gene has CDR1 MNHNY and CDR2 SVGAGI (reference sequence). Trimming stripped 4 bases from V and 6 bases from J, with 13 bases between. CDR3: CASSSQSGINEQFF. The CDR3 DNA reads TGTGCCAGCAGTTCGCAGTCAGGGATCAATGAGCAGTTCTTC.

The chain links TRBV3-1 (or the pseudogene TRBV3-2) to TRBJ1-4, with 7 bases aligning to TRBD1. V dropped 5 bases and J dropped 4; count of bases not matched to a gene: 7. This CDR3 is 15 amino acids long. Germline V gene sequence: CDR1 LGHDT, CDR2 YNNKEL (reference sequence). The CDR3 nucleotides read TGTGCCAGCAGCTCGCGGACAGGTTATAATGAAAAACTGTTTTTT. It codes for CASSSRTGYNEKLFF.

The V gene is TRBV29-1, the J gene TRBJ1-1, with a possible D match to TRBD1 (6 bases). The CDR3 spans 12 residues. V lost 5 bases, J lost 2 bases, and 9 bases lay in between. CDR1 is SQVTM and CDR2 is ANQGSEA in the germline V gene. The CDR3 coding sequence is TGCAGCGTTTCACAGGGTAACACTGAAGCTTTCTTT. This translates into CSVSQGNTEAFF.

V gene TRBV3-1 (or the pseudogene TRBV3-2) combines with J gene TRBJ2-3; D ambiguous. The CDR3 consists of 16 residues. Germline V gives CDR1 LGHDT, CDR2 YNNKEL (reference sequence). Deletions cut 8 bases from V and 0 bases from J, with 18 bases between. CDR3 DNA: TGTGCCAGCTACGGTCAGATGACTTATAGCACAGATACGCAGTATTTT. Its translation is CASYGQMTYSTDTQYF.

CDR3 residues: CAWSTRGSTEAFF. The DNA for the CDR3 is TGTGCCTGGAGTACAAGGGGGAGTACTGAAGCTTTCTTT. The chain combines TRBV30 with TRBJ1-1, with D maybe TRBD1 (6 bases). V was trimmed by 2 bases and J by 5 bases, leaving 12 bases between them. The CDR3 covers 13 residues. Germline CDR1 reads GTSNPN; CDR2 reads SVGIG (reference sequence).

The CDR3 DNA sequence: TGTGCCAGCAGACAGGGTAAAGGAAACACCATATATTTT. Translated, it gives CASRQGKGNTIYF. The genes are TRBV6-5 and TRBJ1-3, with D possibly matching TRBD1 (6 bases). CDR1 and CDR2 (germline): MNHEY, SVGAGI. The V end was cut by 6 bases, the J end by 4 bases, with 10 bases between. The CDR3 is made up of 13 amino acids.

V is TRBV12-3 or TRBV12-4 and J is TRBJ1-2, with D perhaps matching TRBD1 (5 bases). The CDR3 totals 13 residues. Trimming cost V 4 bases and J 2 bases, with 8 bases left between them. The CDR3 region is CASSYDRNYGYTF. In DNA form, the CDR3 reads TGTGCCAGCAGTTACGACAGAAACTATGGCTACACCTTC.

This clone was counted between two and nine times. The chain employs TRBV2 and TRBJ1-1, with D maybe TRBD1 (6 bases). The germline V and J ends were trimmed by 8 bases and 1 base, with 17 bases remaining between them. CDR3 length equals 15 residues. CDR1 is SNHLY, CDR2 FYNNEI, per germline. The CDR3 DNA sequence: TGTGCCAGCCGGAAGGGGGAACCGACGAACACTGAAGCTTTCTTT. Amino acid sequence: CASRKGEPTNTEAFF.

This sequence joins TRBV6-2 or TRBV6-3 and TRBJ1-6, with unresolved D. V was cut by 5 bases and J by 9 bases, with 11 bases left in between. Germline lookup yields CDR1 MNHEY and CDR2 SVGEGT. CDR3 length: 13 residues. DNA for the CDR3: TGTGCCAGCAGTCCGGGTCCGACTTCACCCCTCCACTTT. Translation: CASSPGPTSPLHF.

V is TRBV13 and J is TRBJ2-7, with 9 nucleotides matching TRBD2. V lost 3 bases, J lost 4 bases, and 7 bases stayed unmatched. CDR3 length: 15 amino acids. The germline CDR1 and CDR2 sequences are PRHDT and FYEKMQ (reference sequence). CDR3 DNA sequence: TGTGCCAGCAGCTTCTCGCTAGCGGGGAGTTACGAGCAGTACTTC. Residues: CASSFSLAGSYEQYF.

The CDR3 spells CASSLISLSGASTDTQYF. The CDR3 bases are TGTGCCAGCAGCCTGATCTCCCTGAGCGGGGCTAGCACAGATACGCAGTATTTT. This chain links TRBV7-2 with TRBJ2-3, with 7 bases aligning to TRBD2. Trimming cost V 5 bases and J 0 bases; bases outside gene matches: 14. This CDR3 spans 18 amino acids. Germline CDR1 and CDR2: SGHTA and FQGNSA.

This rearrangement joins TRBV2 to TRBJ2-2, with D perhaps TRBD2 (8 bases). This CDR3 spans 15 amino acids. Between the trimmed V and J ends, which lost 4 bases and 6 bases, there was a span of 15 bases. Germline V gene data show CDR1 as SNHLY and CDR2 as FYNNEI. CDR3 residues: CASSAGTRGPGELFF. The CDR3 DNA sequence: TGTGCCAGCAGTGCCGGGACTAGGGGGCCCGGGGAGCTGTTTTTT.

This chain joins TRBV28 and TRBJ1-4; D is possibly TRBD1 (6 bases). The germline gives CDR1 MDHEN, CDR2 SYDVKM. Trimming left V 3 bases short and J 4 bases short, with 9 bases between. The CDR3 covers 14 residues. The CDR3 protein is CASSFARGNEKLFF. CDR3 bases: TGTGCCAGCAGTTTCGCCAGGGGTAATGAAAAACTGTTTTTT.

V usage is TRBV7-8 and J usage is TRBJ2-7; 7 positions agree with TRBD1. Germline trimming cut 1 base from V and 5 bases from J; bases unmatched to any gene: 5. The germline V gene has CDR1 SGHVS and CDR2 FQNEAQ. The CDR3 is made up of 14 amino acids. DNA for the CDR3: TGTGCCAGCAGCTTAGACAGGGGCTACGACGAGCAGTACTTC. It translates to CASSLDRGYDEQYF.

A word on this clone: The same CDR3 can be traced to other DNA sequences in this sample. J is TRBJ2-5 and V is TRBV9, with a possible D match to TRBD1 (5 bases). V lost 2 bases and J lost 2, with 7 bases in between. The CDR3 spans 13 residues. Germline CDR1 and CDR2: SGDLS and YYNGEE. DNA for the CDR3: TGTGCCAGCAGCGTCGACAGACAAGAGACCCAGTACTTC. Its protein product is CASSVDRQETQYF. Full variable domain (rest looked up from reference TRBV9 and TRBJ2-5): DSGVTQTPKHLITATGQRVTLRCSPRSGDLSVYWYQQSLDQGLQFLIQYYNGEERAKGNILERFSAQQFPDLHSELNLSSLELGDSALYFCASSVDRQETQYFGPGTRLLVL.

The genes are TRBV2 and TRBJ1-4; D might be TRBD1 (5 bases). Trimming took 2 bases from V and 3 from J, leaving 10 bases between them. Germline V lookup: CDR1 SNHLY, CDR2 FYNNEI. The CDR3 is 15 amino acids. For the CDR3, the DNA is TGTGCCAGCAGTGAATTTGCCAGGGCTAATGAAAAACTGTTTTTT. It translates to CASSEFARANEKLFF.

The chain combines TRBV11-3 with TRBJ1-1; no firm D call. CDR1 and CDR2 (germline): SGHNT, YENEEA. V lost 5 bases and J 3 bases, leaving 10 bases between the germline ends. This CDR3 contains 13 residues. The CDR3 nucleotides read TGTGCCAGCAGCACGAACAGAGACACTGAAGCTTTCTTT. It is translated as CASSTNRDTEAFF.

This clone was picked up one time. The rearrangement links TRBV5-6 to TRBJ2-2; 8 nucleotides match TRBD2. Germline V gene data show CDR1 as SGHDT and CDR2 as YYEEEE. CDR3 size: 17 residues. With V trimmed by 2 bases and J by 1 base, 7 bases remained unmatched. The CDR3: CASSLLGLAGNTGELFF. The CDR3 DNA is TGTGCCAGCAGCTTACTAGGGCTAGCGGGGAACACCGGGGAGCTGTTTTTT.